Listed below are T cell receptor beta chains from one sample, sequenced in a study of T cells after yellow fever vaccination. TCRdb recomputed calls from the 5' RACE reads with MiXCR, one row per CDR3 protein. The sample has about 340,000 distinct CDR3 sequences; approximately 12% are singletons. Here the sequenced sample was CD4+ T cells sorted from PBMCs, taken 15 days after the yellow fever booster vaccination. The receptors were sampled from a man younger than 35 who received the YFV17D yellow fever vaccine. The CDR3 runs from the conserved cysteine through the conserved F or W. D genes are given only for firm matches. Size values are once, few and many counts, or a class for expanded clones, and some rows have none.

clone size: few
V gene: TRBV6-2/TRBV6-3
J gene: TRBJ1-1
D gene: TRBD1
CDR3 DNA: TGTGCCAGCAGTTGGACAGGGGCTGAAGCTTTCTTT
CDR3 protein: CASSWTGAEAFF

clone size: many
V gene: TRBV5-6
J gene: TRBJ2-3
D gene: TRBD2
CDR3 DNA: TGTGCCAGCAGCTTGGACGCCCTGCGGGGGGATACGCAGTATTTT
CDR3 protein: CASSLDALRGDTQYF

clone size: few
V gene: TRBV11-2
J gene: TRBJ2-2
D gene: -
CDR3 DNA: TGTGCCAGCAGCTTAATCCGGGGCCCTAACACCGGGGAGCTGTTTTTT
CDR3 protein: CASSLIRGPNTGELFF

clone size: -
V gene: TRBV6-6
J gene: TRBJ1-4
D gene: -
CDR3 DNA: TGTGCCAGCAGTTACTCTGCGTGGGGGCTGTTTTTT
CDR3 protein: CASSYSAWGLFF

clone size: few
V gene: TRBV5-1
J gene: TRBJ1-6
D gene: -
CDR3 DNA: TGCGCCAGCAGCTTGACAGGGATCCGGTATAATTCACCCCTCCACTTT
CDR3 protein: CASSLTGIRYNSPLHF

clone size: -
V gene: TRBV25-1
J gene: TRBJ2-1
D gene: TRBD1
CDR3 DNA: TGTGCCAGCAGTGTAGCCGGACAGGGAATCGTTGAGCAGTTCTTC
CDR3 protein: CASSVAGQGIVEQFF

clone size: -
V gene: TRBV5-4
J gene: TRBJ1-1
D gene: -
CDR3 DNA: TGTGCCAGCAGCTTGAAAGGGGGGGGCACTGAAGCTTTCTTT
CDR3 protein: CASSLKGGGTEAFF

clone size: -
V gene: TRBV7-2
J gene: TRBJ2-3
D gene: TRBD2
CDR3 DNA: TGTGCCAGCAGCACCCAGACCGGGAGTAGCGGGGTAACGCAGTATTTT
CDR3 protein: CASSTQTGSSGVTQYF

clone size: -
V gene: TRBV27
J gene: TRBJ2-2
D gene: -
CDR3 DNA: TGTGCCAGCAGTTTATTCGGACAGCAAACCGGGGAGCTGTTTTTT
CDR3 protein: CASSLFGQQTGELFF

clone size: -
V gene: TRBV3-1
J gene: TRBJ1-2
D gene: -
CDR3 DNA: TGTGCCAGCAGCCGGGGAGGGGCTGGCTACACCTTC
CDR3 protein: CASSRGGAGYTF

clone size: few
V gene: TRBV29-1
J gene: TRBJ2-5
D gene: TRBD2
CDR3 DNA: TGCAGCGCCCGACTAGCGTATGAGACCCAGTACTTC
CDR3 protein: CSARLAYETQYF

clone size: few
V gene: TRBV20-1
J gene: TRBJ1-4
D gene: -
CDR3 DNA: TGCAGTGCCCGCCCCGCCAGGGCGGGGGAAAAACTGTTTTTT
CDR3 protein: CSARPARAGEKLFF

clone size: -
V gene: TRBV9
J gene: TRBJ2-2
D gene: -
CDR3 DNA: TGTGCCAGCAGCGTGGGCCTTTCCACCGGGGAGCTGTTTTTT
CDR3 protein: CASSVGLSTGELFF

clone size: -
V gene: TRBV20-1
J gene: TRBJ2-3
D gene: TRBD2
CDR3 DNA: TGCAGTGCTAGCGGGGGGGCCTCAGATACGCAGTATTTT
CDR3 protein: CSASGGASDTQYF

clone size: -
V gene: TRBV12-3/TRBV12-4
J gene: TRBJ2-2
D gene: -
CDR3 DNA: TGTGCCAGCAGTCTGGACTATTACACCGGGGAGCTGTTTTTT
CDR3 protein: CASSLDYYTGELFF

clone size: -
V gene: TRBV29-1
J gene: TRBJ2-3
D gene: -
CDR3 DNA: TGCAGCGTCCAATCGAGGTTAAGCACAGATACGCAGTATTTT
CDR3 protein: CSVQSRLSTDTQYF

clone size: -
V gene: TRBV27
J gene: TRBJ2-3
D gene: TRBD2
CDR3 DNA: TGTGCCAGCAGGTCCGGGGGGGCGGGCCCAGATACGCAGTATTTT
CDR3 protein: CASRSGGAGPDTQYF

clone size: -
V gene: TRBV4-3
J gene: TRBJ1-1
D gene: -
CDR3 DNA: TGCGCCAGCAGCCTCGGACCGGGACAGAACACTGAAGCTTTCTTT
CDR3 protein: CASSLGPGQNTEAFF

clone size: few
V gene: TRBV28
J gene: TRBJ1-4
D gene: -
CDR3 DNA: TGTGCCAGCAGTCCTCCAATATTTGGAGCACTGTTTTTT
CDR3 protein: CASSPPIFGALFF

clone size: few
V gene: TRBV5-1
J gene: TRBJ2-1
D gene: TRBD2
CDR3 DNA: TGCGCCAGCAGCTTCCAGCGGGGGAGCGACAATGAGCAGTTCTTC
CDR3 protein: CASSFQRGSDNEQFF

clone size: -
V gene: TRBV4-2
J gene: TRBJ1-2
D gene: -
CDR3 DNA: TGTGCCAGCAGCCAAGAGATCGCAGGGGCGAACTATGGCTACACCTTC
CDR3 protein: CASSQEIAGANYGYTF

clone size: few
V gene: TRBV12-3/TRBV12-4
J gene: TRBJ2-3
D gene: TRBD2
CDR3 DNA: TGTGCCAGCATCCTAGCGGGGGTTCTGGAAGATACGCAGTATTTT
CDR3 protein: CASILAGVLEDTQYF

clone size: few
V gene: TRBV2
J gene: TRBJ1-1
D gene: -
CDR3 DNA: TGTGCCAGCAGTATAAGGGGCACTGAAGCTTTCTTT
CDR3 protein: CASSIRGTEAFF

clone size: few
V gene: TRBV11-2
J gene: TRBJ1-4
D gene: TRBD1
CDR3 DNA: TGTGCCAGCAGTAACAGGGGGCGTGATGAAAAACTGTTTTTT
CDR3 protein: CASSNRGRDEKLFF

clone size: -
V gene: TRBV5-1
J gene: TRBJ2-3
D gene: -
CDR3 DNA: TGCGCCAGCACGGATCCTGGGGGCACAGATACGCAGTATTTT
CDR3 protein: CASTDPGGTDTQYF

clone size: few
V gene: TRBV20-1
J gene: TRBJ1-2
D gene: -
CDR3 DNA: TGCAGTGCTAGAAGGAGCGGGGGCAGATATGGCTACACCTTC
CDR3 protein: CSARRSGGRYGYTF

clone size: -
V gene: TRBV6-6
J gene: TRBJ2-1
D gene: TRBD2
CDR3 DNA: TGTGCCAGCAGCGACCCGGCGGGGGGGCCGGGCAATGAGCAGTTCTTC
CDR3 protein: CASSDPAGGPGNEQFF

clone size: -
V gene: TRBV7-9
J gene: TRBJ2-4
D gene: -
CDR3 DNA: TGTGCCAGCAGCTTTGGCTCGCAGGGTAACATTCAGTACTTC
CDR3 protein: CASSFGSQGNIQYF